One sample yielded the 31 T cell receptor beta chains listed below, sequenced in a study of blood T cells in healthy people across ages. A second PCR, run for about 6 to 12 cycles, used a sample-barcoded 5' primer plus a J-beta primer mix. TCRdb re-called the 5' RACE reads through MiXCR, storing one row per CDR3 protein. The data hold fewer than 800,000 distinct CDR3 sequences, with around 45% observed a single time. Material: blood. These receptors all stem from a woman aged 55 to 70 in good health.

Details on this clonotype: One base away lies a much larger clone, so this may be a sequencing read error. The chain is built from TRBV29-1 and TRBJ2-3; 9 bases fit TRBD1. The CDR3 extends over 12 amino acids. Germline V gene data show CDR1 as SQVTM and CDR2 as ANQGSEA. The CDR3 sequence: CSAGQGTDAQYF. The DNA for the CDR3 is TGCAGCGCCGGACAGGGGACAGATGCGCAGTATTTT.

The gene calls are TRBV12-3 or TRBV12-4 and TRBJ1-6; D ambiguous. The CDR3 spans 13 residues. The V gene lost 6 bases and the J gene lost 7 bases, with 10 bases spanning the gap. CDR3 sequence (DNA): TGTGCCAGCAGCCAGACTAGGAATTCACCCCTCCACTTT. This codes for CASSQTRNSPLHF.

The chain has TRBV5-6 and TRBJ2-3; D call uncertain. Per germline, CDR1 SGHDT and CDR2 YYEEEE. Deletions cut 4 bases from V and 4 bases from J, with 13 bases between. The CDR3 sequence is 14 residues long. The CDR3 sequence is CASSPPYGADTQYF. The DNA of the CDR3 is TGTGCCAGCAGCCCCCCTTACGGCGCAGATACGCAGTATTTT.

This chain links TRBV6-2 or TRBV6-3 with TRBJ2-7; 8 bases line up with TRBD1. Germline assignment: CDR1 MNHEY and CDR2 SVGEGT. With V trimmed by 8 bases and J by 7 bases, 10 bases remained unmatched. The CDR3 has 13 amino acids. CDR3 DNA: TGTGCCAGCGAACGGACAGGGTACAATGAGCAGTACTTC. Translating it yields CASERTGYNEQYF.

This clonotype appeared a few times. This chain links TRBV20-1 with TRBJ2-5; D unclear. The germline V gene has CDR1 DFQATT and CDR2 SNEGSKA (reference sequence). V lost 5 bases and J lost 3, with 4 bases in between. The CDR3 covers 10 residues. CDR3 loop: CSAEEETQYF. CDR3 DNA sequence: TGCAGTGCTGAAGAAGAGACCCAGTACTTC.

This clonotype was observed a few times. The rearrangement links TRBV28 to TRBJ1-2; no clear D. The germline V and J ends were trimmed by 2 bases and 8 bases, with 12 bases remaining between them. The V gene's germline CDR1 is MDHEN and CDR2 SYDVKM. This CDR3 region has 13 residues. The CDR3, as DNA: TGTGCCAGCAGTTTAAGCCCAGTAGGCGGCTACACCTTC. Protein product: CASSLSPVGGYTF.

V usage is TRBV7-2 and J usage is TRBJ1-6; tentative D call: TRBD1 (6 bases). CDR3 size: 14 residues. CDR1 is SGHTA, CDR2 FQGNSA, per germline. Trimming removed 5 bases at V and 7 bases at J, with 12 bases between. The CDR3 region is CASSLGGSNSPLHF. The CDR3 DNA reads TGTGCCAGCAGCCTGGGGGGCTCGAATTCACCCCTCCACTTT.

The chain links TRBV7-2 to TRBJ2-7, with 15 bases aligning to TRBD2. The CDR3 is made up of 18 amino acids. J gave up 3 bases and V 4 bases, and 10 bases lay outside the gene matches. The germline CDR1 and CDR2 sequences are SGHTA and FQGNSA. The CDR3, as DNA: TGTGCCAGCAGCTCCCGGACTAGCGGGAGGGCCTCAGGCTACGAGCAGTACTTC. Translated: CASSSRTSGRASGYEQYF.

CDR3 sequence reads: CASSLDQKGPYNEQFF. The CDR3 DNA reads as TGTGCCAGCAGCTTAGACCAAAAGGGGCCTTACAATGAGCAGTTCTTC. This rearrangement joins TRBV7-3 to TRBJ2-1; D may be TRBD1 (5 bases). Trimming pared 2 bases from V and 4 bases from J, leaving 15 bases between. CDR3 size: 16 residues. Germline CDR1 is SGHTA and CDR2 is FQGTGA.

This clonotype was counted between two and nine times. In nucleotides, the CDR3 is TGTGCCAGCAGCTTGGCCAGGGATAGCGAGCAGTACTTC. Encoded protein: CASSLARDSEQYF. V gene TRBV7-9 combines with J gene TRBJ2-4; weak D call: TRBD1 (5 bases). The J call is in doubt because the DNA end fits TRBJ2-7 better. Germline lookup yields CDR1 SEHNR and CDR2 FQNEAQ (reference sequence). The CDR3 sequence is 13 residues long.

The chain recombines TRBV5-1 with TRBJ2-3; 12 bases match TRBD2. CDR3 length: 16 amino acids. Germline V lookup: CDR1 SGHRS, CDR2 YFSETQ. The J segment lost 5 bases and the V segment lost 5 bases, leaving 9 bases of the junction unmatched. CDR3 DNA: TGCGCCAGCAGTCTCGGACTAGCGGGATCGGGAGATACGCAGTATTTT. Translated: CASSLGLAGSGDTQYF.

This clonotype showed up just a few times. The rearrangement links TRBV7-2 to TRBJ2-7, with 14 bases that match TRBD2. The CDR3 contains 20 residues. The V segment lost 5 bases and the J segment 0 bases; nucleotides outside the gene matches: 15. The germline V gene encodes CDR1 SGHTA and CDR2 FQGNSA. CDR3 in amino acids: CASSPSYQTSGRGLSYEQYF. The CDR3 nucleotides are TGTGCCAGCAGCCCCTCGTATCAGACTAGCGGGAGGGGACTCTCCTACGAGCAGTACTTC. Combining the CDR3 with reference TRBV7-2 and TRBJ2-7 gives the whole variable domain GAGVSQSPSNKVTEKGKDVELRCDPISGHTALYWYRQSLGQGLEFLIYFQGNSAPDKSGLPSDRFSAERTGGSVSTLTIQRTQQEDSAVYLCASSPSYQTSGRGLSYEQYFGPGTRLTVT.

This clonotype was observed many times. This sequence joins TRBV7-8 and TRBJ2-5; weak D call: TRBD2 (6 bases). V lost 7 bases and J 1 base, leaving 13 bases between the germline ends. There are 14 residues in the CDR3. CDR1 and CDR2 (germline): SGHVS, FQNEAQ. The CDR3 coding sequence is TGTGCCAGCACTTTGGGGGGAGTCCAAGAGACCCAGTACTTC. Translating gives CASTLGGVQETQYF.

This clonotype was detected only once. The V gene is TRBV6-6, the J gene TRBJ2-1, with 11 nucleotides matching TRBD1. This CDR3 has 16 amino acids. Per germline, CDR1 MNHNY and CDR2 SVGAGI (reference sequence). Unmatched junction bases numbered 11, after V lost 5 bases and J lost 8 bases. This CDR3 reads CASSIARGQGGDEQFF. The CDR3 region has the DNA TGTGCCAGCAGTATAGCCCGGGGACAGGGGGGCGATGAGCAGTTCTTC.

The genes are TRBV7-9 and TRBJ1-2; D is uncertain. The CDR3 totals 15 residues. Germline CDR1 SEHNR, CDR2 FQNEAQ (reference sequence). Trimming shortened V by 4 bases and J by 2 bases, and 14 bases separated the two germline ends. The CDR3 loop reads CASSSDTTRNYGYTF. The CDR3 bases are TGTGCCAGCAGCTCAGACACAACCAGGAACTATGGCTACACCTTC.

This clonotype was counted a few times. This chain connects TRBV5-1 to TRBJ2-1; D possibly corresponds to TRBD2 (5 bases). This CDR3 contains 15 residues. Looked up from germline, CDR1 is SGHRS and CDR2 is YFSETQ. Trimming left V 1 base short and J 1 base short, with 9 bases between. The CDR3 DNA sequence: TGCGCCAGCAGCTTGAATAGCGTTTCCTACAATGAGCAGTTCTTC. Translation: CASSLNSVSYNEQFF. The whole variable domain, filled in from reference TRBV5-1 and TRBJ2-1, reads KAGVTQTPRYLIKTRGQQVTLSCSPISGHRSVSWYQQTPGQGLQFLFEYFSETQRNKGNFPGRFSGRQFSNSRSEMNVSTLELGDSALYLCASSLNSVSYNEQFFGPGTRLTVL.

J is TRBJ2-7 and V is TRBV4-3, with D perhaps matching TRBD1 (6 bases). The CDR3 runs 16 residues. Germline assignment: CDR1 LGHNA and CDR2 YSLEER. Trimming removed 4 bases from V and 3 bases from J, with 19 bases in between. In nucleotides, the CDR3 is TGCGCCAGCAGCCGAATACTTACAGGGTATGACTACGAGCAGTACTTC. Protein sequence: CASSRILTGYDYEQYF.

This clonotype occurred a few times. The chain is built from TRBV12-3 or TRBV12-4 and TRBJ1-2, with 7 positions matching TRBD1. V lost 7 bases, J lost 10 bases, and 15 bases stayed unmatched. The CDR3 contains 14 residues. The CDR3 here is CASTNKRGRFDYTF. DNA of the CDR3: TGTGCCAGCACCAATAAGAGGGGGCGATTCGACTACACCTTC.

This clonotype was found a few times. The chain is built from TRBV21-1 and TRBJ1-2; the table's D call TRBD1 went unverified against the DNA. TRBV21-1 is a known pseudogene. This CDR3 is 17 amino acids long. CDR3 region: CASSKVLGRVGDYGYTF. CDR3 bases: TGTGCCAGCAGCAAAGTTTTGGGAAGGGTCGGAGACTATGGCTACACCTTC.

This clonotype has a single count. J is TRBJ1-4 and V is TRBV7-2, with D uncertain. Germline CDR1 SGHTA, CDR2 FQGNSA. The CDR3 sequence is 18 residues long. V was clipped by 1 base and J by 1 base, with 16 bases between them. The CDR3 bases are TGTGCCAGCAGCTTAGGTAGAGGAGGTCACGGAACTAATGAAAAACTGTTTTTT. This gives the protein CASSLGRGGHGTNEKLFF.

The V gene is TRBV5-1, the J gene TRBJ2-1, with D perhaps TRBD1 (5 bases). Germline values: CDR1 SGHRS, CDR2 YFSETQ. The CDR3 sequence is 14 residues long. The V end lost 4 bases, the J end lost 6 bases, and 14 bases lay between the germline ends. Written as DNA, the CDR3 is TGCGCCAGCAGCACCAGACAGCCTCCCAATGAGCAGTTCTTC. The encoded protein is CASSTRQPPNEQFF.

Only a few counts were recorded for this clonotype. V is TRBV7-2 and J is TRBJ2-5, with 11 bases matching TRBD2. The CDR3 has 14 residues. The germline CDR1 and CDR2 sequences are SGHTA and FQGNSA. V lost 5 bases and J lost 5; bases outside the gene matches: 4. CDR3 nucleotide sequence: TGTGCCAGCAGCCCTAGCGGGAGGTTGGAGACCCAGTACTTC. Protein: CASSPSGRLETQYF.

A few counts support this clonotype. The chain uses TRBV29-1 and TRBJ1-2; a weak D match, TRBD1 (5 bases). The CDR3 totals 12 residues. Germline V gene data show CDR1 as SQVTM and CDR2 as ANQGSEA. The V gene lost 6 bases and the J gene lost 8 bases, with 16 bases spanning the gap. The CDR3 bases are TGCAGCGTCGCCCGGGGGTTAGGCGGCTACACCTTC. Protein: CSVARGLGGYTF.

This CDR3 is CAWGAGLYQETQYF. CDR3 sequence (DNA): TGTGCCTGGGGCGCGGGACTGTACCAAGAGACCCAGTACTTC. The chain couples TRBV30 to TRBJ2-5; possible D gene TRBD2, 6 bases. There are 14 residues in the CDR3. Germline V gene data show CDR1 as GTSNPN and CDR2 as SVGIG (reference sequence). V shed 5 bases and J shed 0 bases, with 13 bases lying between them.

The chain uses TRBV2 and TRBJ1-1; D possibly corresponds to TRBD1 (5 bases). Trimming cost V 3 bases and J 1 base, with 12 bases left between them. The CDR3 runs 15 residues. Germline V gene data show CDR1 as SNHLY and CDR2 as FYNNEI. The CDR3 spells CASSDRGGRNTEAFF. CDR3 nucleotides: TGTGCCAGCAGTGATCGGGGGGGAAGGAACACTGAAGCTTTCTTT.

This chain links TRBV6-2 or TRBV6-3 with TRBJ2-1, with D maybe TRBD1 (6 bases). This CDR3 contains 14 residues. Germline CDR1 MNHEY, CDR2 SVGEGT. Between the trimmed V and J ends, which lost 2 bases and 5 bases, there was a span of 10 bases. CDR3 protein: CASSYDGTNNEQFF. CDR3 nucleotides: TGTGCCAGCAGTTACGACGGGACAAACAATGAGCAGTTCTTC.

This chain links TRBV10-3 with TRBJ2-1; TRBD1 agrees at 10 bases. Germline V gene data show CDR1 as ENHRY and CDR2 as SYGVKD. The length of the CDR3 is 14 residues. V lost 6 bases and J lost 5; bases outside the gene matches: 4. Here the CDR3 reads CAISPGQGNNEQFF. The CDR3 DNA sequence: TGTGCCATCAGCCCGGGACAGGGGAACAATGAGCAGTTCTTC.

This chain links TRBV7-2 with TRBJ2-5; TRBD2 aligns across 12 bases. CDR1 is SGHTA, CDR2 FQGNSA, per germline. The V and J ends lost 2 bases and 2 bases, in that order; junction bases with no gene match: 3. The CDR3 has 16 residues. The CDR3 DNA sequence: TGTGCCAGCAGCTTAATGCTAGCGGGAGGGCAAGAGACCCAGTACTTC. It codes for CASSLMLAGGQETQYF.

The rearrangement uses TRBV29-1 and TRBJ2-7; 9 nucleotides align to TRBD1. The CDR3 contains 15 residues. The junction had 12 bases not matched to a gene; V was cut back by 6 bases and J by 3 bases. Germline loops: CDR1 SQVTM, CDR2 ANQGSEA. CDR3 residues: CSVTTGTGLLYEQYF. CDR3 DNA sequence: TGCAGCGTCACGACCGGGACAGGGCTCCTCTACGAGCAGTACTTC.

The table lists this clonotype with a few counts. CDR3 coding DNA: TGCAGCGTTGAAAGAGGAGGATCGGGAGAGACCCAGTACTTC. As protein: CSVERGGSGETQYF. V and J are TRBV29-1 and TRBJ2-5; D is possibly TRBD2 (5 bases). With 2 bases removed from V and 4 bases from J, the gap between germline ends came to 14 bases. The CDR3 consists of 14 residues. Looked up from germline, CDR1 is SQVTM and CDR2 is ANQGSEA.

This chain joins TRBV20-1 and TRBJ2-1; 11 nucleotides line up with TRBD2. J was trimmed by 1 base and V by 4 bases; bases with no gene match: 3. Looked up from germline, CDR1 is DFQATT and CDR2 is SNEGSKA (reference sequence). The CDR3 spans 15 residues. CDR3 amino acids: CSATIAGGSYNEQFF. For the CDR3, the DNA is TGCAGTGCTACGATAGCGGGAGGGTCCTACAATGAGCAGTTCTTC.